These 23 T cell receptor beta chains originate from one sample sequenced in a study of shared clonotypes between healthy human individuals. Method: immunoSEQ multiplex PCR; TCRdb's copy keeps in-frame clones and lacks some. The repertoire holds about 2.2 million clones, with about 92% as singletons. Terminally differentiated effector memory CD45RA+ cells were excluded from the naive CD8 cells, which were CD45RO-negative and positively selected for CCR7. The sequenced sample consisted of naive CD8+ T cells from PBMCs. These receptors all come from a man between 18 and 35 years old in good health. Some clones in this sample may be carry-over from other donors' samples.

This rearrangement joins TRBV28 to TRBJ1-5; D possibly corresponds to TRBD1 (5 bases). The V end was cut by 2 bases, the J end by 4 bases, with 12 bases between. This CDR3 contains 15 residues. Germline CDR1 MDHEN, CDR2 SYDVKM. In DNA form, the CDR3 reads TGTGCCAGCAGTTTAAAGAGGGGATGGAATCAGCCCCAGCATTTT. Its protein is CASSLKRGWNQPQHF.

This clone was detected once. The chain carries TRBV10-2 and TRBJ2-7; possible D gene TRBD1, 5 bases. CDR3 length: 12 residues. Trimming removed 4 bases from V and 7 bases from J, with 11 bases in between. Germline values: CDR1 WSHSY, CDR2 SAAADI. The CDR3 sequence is CASSGGLGEQYF. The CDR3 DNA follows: TGCGCCAGCAGTGGGGGCCTCGGGGAGCAGTACTTC.

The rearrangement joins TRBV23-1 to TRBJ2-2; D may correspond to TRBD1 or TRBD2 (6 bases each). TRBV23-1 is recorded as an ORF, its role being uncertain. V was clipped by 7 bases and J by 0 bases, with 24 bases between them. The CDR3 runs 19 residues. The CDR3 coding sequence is TGCGCCAGCAACACACCCCGGGACACGGGGACTTCGAACACCGGGGAGCTGTTTTTT. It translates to CASNTPRDTGTSNTGELFF.

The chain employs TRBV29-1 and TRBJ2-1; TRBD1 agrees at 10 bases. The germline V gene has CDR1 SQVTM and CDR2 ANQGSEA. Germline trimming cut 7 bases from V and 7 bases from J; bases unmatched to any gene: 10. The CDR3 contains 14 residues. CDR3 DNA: TGCAGCGGGGGGGACAGGGGCCGGATAAATGAGCAGTTCTTC. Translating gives CSGGDRGRINEQFF.

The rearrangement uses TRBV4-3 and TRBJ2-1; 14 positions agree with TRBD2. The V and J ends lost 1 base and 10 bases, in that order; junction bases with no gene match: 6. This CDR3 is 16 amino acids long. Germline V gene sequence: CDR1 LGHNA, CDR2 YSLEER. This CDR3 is CASSQARGLAGVEQFF. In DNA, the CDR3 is TGCGCCAGCAGCCAAGCAAGGGGACTAGCGGGAGTCGAGCAGTTCTTC.

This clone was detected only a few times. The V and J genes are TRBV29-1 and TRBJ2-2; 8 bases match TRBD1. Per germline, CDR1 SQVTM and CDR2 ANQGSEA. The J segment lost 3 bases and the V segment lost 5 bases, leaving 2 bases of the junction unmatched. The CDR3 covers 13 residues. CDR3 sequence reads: CSVRTGYTGELFF. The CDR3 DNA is TGCAGCGTTAGGACAGGGTACACCGGGGAGCTGTTTTTT.

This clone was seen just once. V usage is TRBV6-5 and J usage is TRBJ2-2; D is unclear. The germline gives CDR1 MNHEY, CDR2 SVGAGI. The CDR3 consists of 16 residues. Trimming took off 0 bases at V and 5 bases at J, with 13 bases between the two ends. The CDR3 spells CASSYSTGEWTGELFF. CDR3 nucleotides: TGTGCCAGCAGTTACTCCACGGGCGAGTGGACCGGGGAGCTGTTTTTT.

CDR3 sequence (DNA): TGTGCCAGCAGCCCAACAAGCCGACAGGAAGGTAACACCATATATTTT. This gives the protein CASSPTSRQEGNTIYF. The V call is TRBV7-9, the J call TRBJ1-3; D may be TRBD1 (6 bases). The ends were cut back, 5 bases at V and 7 bases at J, with 21 bases in the middle. Looked up from germline, CDR1 is SEHNR and CDR2 is FQNEAQ (reference sequence). The CDR3 has 16 residues.

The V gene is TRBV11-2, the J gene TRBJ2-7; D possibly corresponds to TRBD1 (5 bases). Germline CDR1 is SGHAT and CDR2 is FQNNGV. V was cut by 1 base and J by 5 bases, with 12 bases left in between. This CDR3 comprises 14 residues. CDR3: CASSLGTSRNEQYF. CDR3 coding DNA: TGTGCCAGCAGCTTAGGGACATCCAGGAACGAGCAGTACTTC. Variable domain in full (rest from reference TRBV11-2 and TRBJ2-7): EAGVAQSPRYKIIEKRQSVAFWCNPISGHATLYWYQQILGQGPKLLIQFQNNGVVDDSQLPKDRFSAERLKGVDSTLKIQPAKLEDSAVYLCASSLGTSRNEQYFGPGTRLTVT.

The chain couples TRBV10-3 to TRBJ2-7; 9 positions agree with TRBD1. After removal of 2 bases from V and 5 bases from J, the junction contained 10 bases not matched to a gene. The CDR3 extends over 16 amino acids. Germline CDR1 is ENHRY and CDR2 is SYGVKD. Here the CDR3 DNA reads TGTGCCATCAGTGAGAGTGCGGGACAGGGTTACGACGAGCAGTACTTC. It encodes CAISESAGQGYDEQYF.

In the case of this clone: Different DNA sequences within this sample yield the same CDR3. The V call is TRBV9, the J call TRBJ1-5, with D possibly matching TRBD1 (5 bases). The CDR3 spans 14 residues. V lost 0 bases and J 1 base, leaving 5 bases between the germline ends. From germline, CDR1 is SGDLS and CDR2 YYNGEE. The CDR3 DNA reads TGTGCCAGCAGCGTAGGACAGAGCAATCAGCCCCAGCATTTT. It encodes CASSVGQSNQPQHF.

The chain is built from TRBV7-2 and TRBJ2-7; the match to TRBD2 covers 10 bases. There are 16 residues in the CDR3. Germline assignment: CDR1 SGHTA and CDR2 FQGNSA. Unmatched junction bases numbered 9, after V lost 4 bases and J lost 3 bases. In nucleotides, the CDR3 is TGTGCCAGCAGCTCCCCGGGTAGCGGGAGGTTCTACGAGCAGTACTTC. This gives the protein CASSSPGSGRFYEQYF.

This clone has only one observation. The CDR3 reads CASSLAAAGGPKETQYF. The CDR3 DNA is TGTGCCAGCAGCTTGGCCGCAGCGGGAGGGCCAAAAGAGACCCAGTACTTC. The chain carries TRBV5-4 and TRBJ2-5; 10 bases align to TRBD2. Trimming at V came to 0 bases and at J to 3 bases, leaving 8 bases not matched to a gene. The germline V gene has CDR1 SGHNT and CDR2 YYREEE (reference sequence). The CDR3 spans 17 residues.

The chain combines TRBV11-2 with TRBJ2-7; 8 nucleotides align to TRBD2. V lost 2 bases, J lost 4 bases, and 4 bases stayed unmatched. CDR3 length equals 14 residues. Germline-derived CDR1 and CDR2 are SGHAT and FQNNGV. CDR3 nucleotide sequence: TGTGCCAGCAGCTTAAGCGGGAGTAGGTACGAGCAGTACTTC. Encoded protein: CASSLSGSRYEQYF.

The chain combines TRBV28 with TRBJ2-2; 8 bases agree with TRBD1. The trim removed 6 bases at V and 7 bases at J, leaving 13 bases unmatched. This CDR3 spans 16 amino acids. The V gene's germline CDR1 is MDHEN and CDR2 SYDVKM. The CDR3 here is CASSKRGQGNYGELFF. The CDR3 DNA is TGTGCCAGCAGCAAACGCGGACAGGGCAATTACGGGGAGCTGTTTTTT.

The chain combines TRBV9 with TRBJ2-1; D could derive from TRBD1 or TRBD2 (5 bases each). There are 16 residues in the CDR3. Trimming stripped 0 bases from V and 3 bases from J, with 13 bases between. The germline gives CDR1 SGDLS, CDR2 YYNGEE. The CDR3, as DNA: TGTGCCAGCAGCGTAGACCGGGACCACCTCTACAATGAGCAGTTCTTC. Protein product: CASSVDRDHLYNEQFF.

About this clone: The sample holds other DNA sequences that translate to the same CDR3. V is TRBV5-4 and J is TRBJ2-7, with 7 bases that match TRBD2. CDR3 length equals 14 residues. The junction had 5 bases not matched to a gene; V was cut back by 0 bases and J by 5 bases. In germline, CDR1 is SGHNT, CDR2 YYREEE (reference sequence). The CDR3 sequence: CASSLVAGKDEQYF. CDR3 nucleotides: TGTGCCAGCAGCTTGGTAGCGGGCAAAGACGAGCAGTACTTC.

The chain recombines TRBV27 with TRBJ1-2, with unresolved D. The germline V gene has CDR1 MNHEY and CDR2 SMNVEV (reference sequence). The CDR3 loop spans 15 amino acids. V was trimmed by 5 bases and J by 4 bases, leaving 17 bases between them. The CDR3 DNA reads TGTGCCAGCAGTCTGGACGGCATCAATACCTATGGCTACACCTTC. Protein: CASSLDGINTYGYTF.

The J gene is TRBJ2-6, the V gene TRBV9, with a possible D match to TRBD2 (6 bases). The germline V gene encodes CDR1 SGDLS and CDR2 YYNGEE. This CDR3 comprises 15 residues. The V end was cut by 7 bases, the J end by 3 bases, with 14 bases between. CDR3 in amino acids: CASSRRGDGANVLTF. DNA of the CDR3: TGTGCCAGCTCTCGACGCGGGGATGGGGCCAACGTCCTGACTTTC.

This chain's CDR3 is CASSYFPGKETQYF. CDR3 DNA sequence: TGTGCCAGCAGTTACTTTCCCGGGAAAGAGACCCAGTACTTC. The chain joins TRBV6-6 to TRBJ2-5, with D maybe TRBD2 (5 bases). Trimming removed 1 base from V and 3 bases from J, with 9 bases in between. In germline, CDR1 is MNHNY, CDR2 SVGAGI (reference sequence). The CDR3 runs to 14 residues.

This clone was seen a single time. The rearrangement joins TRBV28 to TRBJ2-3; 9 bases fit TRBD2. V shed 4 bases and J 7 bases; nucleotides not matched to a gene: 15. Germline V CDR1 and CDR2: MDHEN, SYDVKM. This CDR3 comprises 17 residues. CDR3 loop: CASSSAQLAGRFHTQYF. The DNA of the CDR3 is TGTGCCAGCAGTTCAGCCCAACTAGCGGGCCGTTTCCATACGCAGTATTTT.

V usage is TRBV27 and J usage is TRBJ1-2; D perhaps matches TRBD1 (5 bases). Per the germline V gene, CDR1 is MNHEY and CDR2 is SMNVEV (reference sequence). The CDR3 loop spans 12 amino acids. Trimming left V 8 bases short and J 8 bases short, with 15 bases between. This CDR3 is CASGQGVGGYTF. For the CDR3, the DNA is TGTGCCAGCGGGCAGGGAGTTGGGGGCTACACCTTC.

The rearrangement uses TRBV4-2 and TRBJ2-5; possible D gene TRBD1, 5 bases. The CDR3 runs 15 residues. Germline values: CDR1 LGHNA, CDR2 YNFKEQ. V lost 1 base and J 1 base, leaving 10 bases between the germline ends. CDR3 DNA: TGTGCCAGCAGCCAAGTCGACAGTTTCCAAGAGACCCAGTACTTC. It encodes CASSQVDSFQETQYF.